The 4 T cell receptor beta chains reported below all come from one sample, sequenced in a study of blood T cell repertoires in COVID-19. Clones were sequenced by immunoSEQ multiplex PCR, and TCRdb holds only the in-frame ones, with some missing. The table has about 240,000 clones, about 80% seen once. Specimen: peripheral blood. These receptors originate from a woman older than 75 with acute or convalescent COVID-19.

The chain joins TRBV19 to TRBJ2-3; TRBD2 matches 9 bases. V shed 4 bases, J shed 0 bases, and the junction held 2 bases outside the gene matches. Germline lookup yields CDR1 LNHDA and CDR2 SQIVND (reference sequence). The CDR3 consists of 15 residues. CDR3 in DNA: TGTGCCAGTAGTAGGCTAGCGGGGAGCACAGATACGCAGTATTTT. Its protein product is CASSRLAGSTDTQYF.

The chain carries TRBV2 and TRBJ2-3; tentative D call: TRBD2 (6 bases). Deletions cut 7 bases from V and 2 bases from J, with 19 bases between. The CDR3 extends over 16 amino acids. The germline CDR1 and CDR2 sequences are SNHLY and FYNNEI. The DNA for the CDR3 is TGTGCCAGCATGGCCTCCTCCGGGACTTCCACAGATACGCAGTATTTT. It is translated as CASMASSGTSTDTQYF. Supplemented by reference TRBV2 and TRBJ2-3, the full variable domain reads EPEVTQTPSHQVTQMGQEVILRCVPISNHLYFYWYRQILGQKVEFLVSFYNNEISEKSEIFDDQFSVERPDGSNFTLKIRSTKLEDSAMYFCASMASSGTSTDTQYFGPGTRLTVL.

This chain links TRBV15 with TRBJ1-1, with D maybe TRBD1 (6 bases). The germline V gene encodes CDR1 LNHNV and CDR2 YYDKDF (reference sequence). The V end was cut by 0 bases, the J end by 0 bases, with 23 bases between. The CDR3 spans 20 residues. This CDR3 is CATSRELGRGGGALNTEAFF. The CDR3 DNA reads TGTGCCACCAGCAGAGAATTGGGGAGAGGGGGGGGAGCCTTGAACACTGAAGCTTTCTTT. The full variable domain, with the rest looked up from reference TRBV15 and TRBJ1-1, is DAMVIQNPRYQVTQFGKPVTLSCSQTLNHNVMYWYQQKSSQAPKLLFHYYDKDFNNEADTPDNFQSRRPNTSFCFLDIRSPGLGDTAMYLCATSRELGRGGGALNTEAFFGQGTRLTVV.

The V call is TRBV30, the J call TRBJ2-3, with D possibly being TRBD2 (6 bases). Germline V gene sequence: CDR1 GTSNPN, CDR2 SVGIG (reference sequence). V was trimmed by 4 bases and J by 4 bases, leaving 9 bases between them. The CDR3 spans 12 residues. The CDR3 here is CAWTGGPDTQYF. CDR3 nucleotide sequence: TGTGCCTGGACCGGGGGTCCAGATACGCAGTATTTT.